The present entry profiles one TCR beta chain with its context. Its antigen is currently not known. No clone much larger than this one lies a single base away; base qualities are absent. V loses 2 bases, J loses 4 bases, and the germline ends lie 13 bases apart. Taken from the germline V gene, the CDR1 and CDR2 loops are SGHTA and FQGTGA. The CDR3 holds 15 amino acids from the cysteine to the phenylalanine. The entry retains the CDR3 DNA only, 45 bases that are in frame from base 1. Peripheral blood CD8+ and CD4+ T cells from healthy donors, Susac syndrome patients and multiple sclerosis patients were profiled using high-throughput TCR beta sequencing. Healthy donors were age- and sex-matched controls. Bulk CD8+ and CD4+ T cells were purified by magnetic negative isolation, while CD8+ TEMRA cells were enriched using FACS. Blood was drawn into EDTA tubes, processed within 24 hours, and PBMCs were isolated by density gradient centrifugation. PBMCs destined for TCR sequencing were cryopreserved in liquid nitrogen and later thawed in a 37 °C water bath. The sorted or isolated CD4+, CD8+ and CD8+ TEMRA cells had a purity of 90% or higher.

The data stem from a study of CD8 T cells in Susac syndrome (dated by TCRdb to the late 2010s). Regarding the study in general: Whether CD8+ T cell activation and differentiation in Susac syndrome was antigen driven was tested using repertoire sequencing. Study-wide conclusions, independent of this receptor: The TCR sequencing and HLA analysis was acknowledged to have included a relatively small number of individuals.

RNA was extracted with the RNeasy kit and 0.5 to 1 ug was reverse transcribed using random hexamers. The immunoSEQ multiplex PCR assay, covering 54 Vbeta and 13 Jbeta segments, was used to amplify TCR beta CDR3 regions. To correct PCR amplification bias, a synthetic template baseline was used for both primer optimization and computational correction. On the authors' methods: Only productive sequences were kept, with reads annotated to V, D and J genes according to IMGT and analyzed in immunoSEQ Analyzer. Clonality was calculated as one minus the Shannon entropy normalized by log2 of the number of productive unique sequences. For each patient and control, public and private clones were evaluated within the 100 most prevalent clones. A clone was defined as Susac-specific if it was absent from the healthy and MS cohorts, from some 980 published viral clones and from other ImmuneACCESS disease sequences. TCRdb's own reprocessing of the public reads used fastp at Q25 and MiXCR and kept productive beta chains. Each entry merges the rows of one CDR3 protein and shows their most common DNA and genes. For this entry, the V and J calls and clone size follow TCRdb and not the study's own pipeline. In all, the sample holds roughly 200,000 distinct CDR3 sequences, and approximately 95% of those were seen once. The ten largest account for around 0.096% of the sample.

The receptor chain draws on TRBV7-3 and TRBJ2-3, with TRBD1 tentatively as D gene (6 bases match). The receptor comes from a human donor in good health. Sequenced: CD4+ T cells from PBMCs. The CDR3 is CASSLGAGEADTQYF. The nucleotides are TGTGCCAGCAGCTTAGGAGCAGGGGAAGCAGATACGCAGTATTTT.